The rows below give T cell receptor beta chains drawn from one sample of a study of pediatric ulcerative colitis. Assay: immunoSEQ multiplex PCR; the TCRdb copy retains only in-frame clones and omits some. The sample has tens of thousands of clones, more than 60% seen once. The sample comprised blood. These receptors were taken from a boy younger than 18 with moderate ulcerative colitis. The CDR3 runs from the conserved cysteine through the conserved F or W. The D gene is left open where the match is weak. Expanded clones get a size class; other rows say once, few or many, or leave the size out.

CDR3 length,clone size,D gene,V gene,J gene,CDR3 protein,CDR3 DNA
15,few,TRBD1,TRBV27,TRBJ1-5,CATSSRTGSNQPQHF,TGTGCCACCTCCTCTAGGACAGGTAGCAATCAGCCCCAGCATTTT
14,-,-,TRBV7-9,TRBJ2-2,CASTGTVNTGELFF,TGTGCCAGCACTGGGACTGTGAACACCGGGGAGCTGTTTTTT
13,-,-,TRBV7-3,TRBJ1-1,CASSSQGITEAFF,TGTGCCAGCAGCTCCCAGGGGATTACTGAAGCTTTCTTT
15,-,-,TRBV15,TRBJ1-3,CATSRLTATGNTIYF,TGTGCCACCAGCAGATTGACCGCGACTGGAAACACCATATATTTT
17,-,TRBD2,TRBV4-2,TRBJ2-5,CASSHPLAGPARETQYF,TGTGCCAGCAGCCACCCTCTAGCGGGCCCAGCTCGAGAGACCCAGTACTTC
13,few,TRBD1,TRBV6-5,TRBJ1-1,CASSLTGRTEAFF,TGTGCCAGCAGTCTGACAGGGCGGACTGAAGCTTTCTTT
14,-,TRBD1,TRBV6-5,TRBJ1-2,CASSTGGYNYGYTF,TGTGCCAGCAGTACAGGGGGTTATAACTATGGCTACACCTTC
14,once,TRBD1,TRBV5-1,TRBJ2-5,CASSRQGARETQYF,TGCGCCAGCAGTAGACAGGGGGCCCGGGAGACCCAGTACTTC
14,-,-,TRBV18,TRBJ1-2,CASSPSTLNYGYTF,TGTGCCAGCTCACCATCGACACTAAACTATGGCTACACCTTC
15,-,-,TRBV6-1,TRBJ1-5,CASRGPGHLNQPQHF,TGTGCCAGCAGAGGGCCGGGACACCTCAATCAGCCCCAGCATTTT
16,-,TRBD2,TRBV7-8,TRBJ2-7,CASSLVGGGAGYEQYF,TGTGCCAGCAGCTTAGTTGGCGGGGGGGCCGGCTACGAGCAGTACTTC
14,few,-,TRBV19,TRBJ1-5,CASSIESGDQPQHF,TGTGCCAGTAGTATAGAGTCGGGGGATCAGCCCCAGCATTTT
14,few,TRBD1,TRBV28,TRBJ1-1,CASSPGTGWAEAFF,TGTGCCAGCAGCCCCGGGACAGGGTGGGCCGAAGCTTTCTTT
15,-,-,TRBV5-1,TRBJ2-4,CASSLETTAKNIQYF,TGCGCCAGCAGCTTGGAGACAACCGCCAAAAACATTCAGTACTTC
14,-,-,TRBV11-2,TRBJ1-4,CASSQQETDEKLFF,TGTGCCAGCAGCCAACAGGAGACGGATGAAAAACTGTTTTTT
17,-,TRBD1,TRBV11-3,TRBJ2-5,CASSSRAKDRAQETQYF,TGTGCCAGCAGCAGCAGAGCTAAGGACAGGGCCCAAGAGACCCAGTACTTC
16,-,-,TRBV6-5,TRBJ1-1,CASSYSVGILNTEAFF,TGTGCCAGCAGTTACTCGGTCGGCATACTGAACACTGAAGCTTTCTTT
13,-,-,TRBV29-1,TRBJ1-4,CSVLGQPNEKLFF,TGCAGCGTTTTAGGACAGCCAAATGAAAAACTGTTTTTT
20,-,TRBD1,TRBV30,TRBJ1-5,CAWSSGLNFPDRVRGQPQHF,TGTGCCTGGAGTTCGGGGCTGAATTTCCCGGACAGGGTGCGGGGACAGCCCCAGCATTTT
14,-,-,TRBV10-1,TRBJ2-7,CASSGNNSPDEQYF,TGCGCCAGCAGTGGTAACAATTCCCCTGACGAGCAGTACTTC
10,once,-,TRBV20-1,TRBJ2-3,CSAGLDTQYF,TGCAGTGCTGGTCTGGATACGCAGTATTTT
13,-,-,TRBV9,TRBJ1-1,CASSARQNTEAFF,TGTGCCAGCAGCGCGAGACAGAACACTGAAGCTTTCTTT
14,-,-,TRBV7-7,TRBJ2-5,CASSLSSGRETQYF,TGTGCCAGCAGCTTAAGTTCAGGGAGAGAGACCCAGTACTTC
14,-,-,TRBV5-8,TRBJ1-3,CASSLDLSGNTIYF,TGTGCCAGCAGCTTGGATCTCTCTGGAAACACCATATATTTT
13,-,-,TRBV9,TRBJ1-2,CASSFDFLGGYTF,TGTGCCAGCAGTTTTGACTTCTTGGGTGGCTACACCTTC
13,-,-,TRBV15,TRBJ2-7,CATSADTNYEQYF,TGTGCCACCAGCGCGGACACCAACTACGAGCAGTACTTC